The next 14 T cell receptor beta chains were all read from a single sample in a study of blood T cell repertoires in COVID-19. The data were produced by immunoSEQ multiplex PCR, yet TCRdb's version contains in-frame clones alone and is incomplete. The table lists about 200,000 clones, roughly 90% of them singletons. Material for sequencing was peripheral blood. The receptors come from a man younger than 35 with active or convalescent COVID-19.

V usage is TRBV11-3 and J usage is TRBJ2-1, with TRBD2 matching over 10 bases. V lost 1 base to trimming and J lost 8 bases; unmatched junction nucleotides: 8. The CDR3 runs to 16 residues. In germline, CDR1 is SGHNT, CDR2 YENEEA. CDR3 DNA: TGTGCCAGCAGCTTAGGGGGCGCTAGCGGGGGTGATGAGCAGTTCTTC. It encodes CASSLGGASGGDEQFF.

The J gene is TRBJ1-5, the V gene TRBV15; the match to TRBD1 covers 8 bases. Trimming removed 1 base from V and 6 bases from J; junction bases left unmatched: 8. Germline CDR1 is LNHNV and CDR2 is YYDKDF (reference sequence). There are 16 residues in the CDR3. The CDR3 bases are TGTGCCACCAGCAGAGGGGGGACAGGTACGGGTCAGCCCCAGCATTTT. This encodes CATSRGGTGTGQPQHF. Supplemented by reference TRBV15 and TRBJ1-5, the full variable domain reads DAMVIQNPRYQVTQFGKPVTLSCSQTLNHNVMYWYQQKSSQAPKLLFHYYDKDFNNEADTPDNFQSRRPNTSFCFLDIRSPGLGDTAMYLCATSRGGTGTGQPQHFGDGTRLSIL.

CDR3 sequence: CAILAGVGDEQYF. CDR3 coding DNA: TGTGCCATTTTAGCGGGAGTCGGAGACGAGCAGTACTTC. This chain uses TRBV10-3 with TRBJ2-7; 9 nucleotides align to TRBD2. Germline V gene sequence: CDR1 ENHRY, CDR2 SYGVKD. The CDR3 is 13 residues long. Losses at the gene ends were 9 bases for V and 5 bases for J; bases not matched to a gene: 8.

This chain links TRBV6-5 with TRBJ1-1; D unresolved. CDR3 length equals 13 residues. Trimming took 5 bases from V and 1 from J, leaving 8 bases between them. In germline, CDR1 is MNHEY, CDR2 SVGAGI. As DNA, the CDR3 is TGTGCCAGCAGTCTATTAGAGAACACTGAAGCTTTCTTT. Residues: CASSLLENTEAFF.

V is TRBV6-2 or TRBV6-3 and J is TRBJ1-1; 10 nucleotides align to TRBD1. This CDR3 has 16 amino acids. Per germline, CDR1 MNHEY and CDR2 SVGEGT. The junction had 2 bases not matched to a gene; V was cut back by 0 bases and J by 1 base. The CDR3 loop is CASSYSTGGWNTEAFF. The CDR3 region has the DNA TGTGCCAGCAGTTACTCGACAGGGGGCTGGAACACTGAAGCTTTCTTT.

This clone was picked up one time. The V call is TRBV6-2 or TRBV6-3, the J call TRBJ1-5; no clear D gene. V lost 0 bases and J lost 6, with 18 bases in between. Germline V gives CDR1 MNHEY, CDR2 SVGEGT. The CDR3 is 17 residues long. CDR3 in DNA: TGTGCCAGCAGTTACTCTTTCCTCCGGCTGAGGGTTCAGCCCCAGCATTTT. Amino acid sequence: CASSYSFLRLRVQPQHF.

V usage is TRBV19 and J usage is TRBJ2-7, with 9 bases aligning to TRBD1. V shed 5 bases and J 5 bases; nucleotides not matched to a gene: 4. This CDR3 spans 13 amino acids. Germline V CDR1 and CDR2: LNHDA, SQIVND (reference sequence). For the CDR3, the DNA is TGTGCCAGTAGTTTAACAGGGGGCAACGAGCAGTACTTC. Amino acid sequence: CASSLTGGNEQYF.

This chain joins TRBV2 and TRBJ2-7; no definite D call. This CDR3 spans 14 amino acids. The germline V gene has CDR1 SNHLY and CDR2 FYNNEI. Trimming stripped 8 bases from V and 6 bases from J, with 20 bases between. Written as DNA, the CDR3 is TGTGCCAGCCTCGATATCCGAACATCCCCCGAGCAGTACTTC. Protein product: CASLDIRTSPEQYF.

This sequence joins TRBV6-4 and TRBJ2-1; TRBD2 agrees at 10 bases. This CDR3 is built from 15 residues. Germline CDR1 and CDR2: MRHNA and SNTAGT. V trimming: 2 bases; J trimming: 6 bases; junction bases outside the gene matches: 4. In DNA, the CDR3 is TGTGCCAGCAGTGACCAAGGACTAGCGGCCAATGAGCAGTTCTTC. This sequence encodes CASSDQGLAANEQFF.

The chain couples TRBV3-1 (or the pseudogene TRBV3-2) to TRBJ1-1; TRBD1 is a possible D gene (6 bases). This CDR3 region has 15 residues. Trimming stripped 3 bases from V and 11 bases from J, with 22 bases between. Germline CDR1 is LGHDT and CDR2 is YNNKEL (reference sequence). CDR3 bases: TGTGCCAGCAGCCAGGACCCTCAGGGGCGCATAAGGGCTTTCTTT. It specifies CASSQDPQGRIRAFF.

This chain uses TRBV19 with TRBJ1-1; D not certain. The CDR3 length is 14 residues. V dropped 1 base and J dropped 3 bases, with 9 bases sitting between them. Germline CDR1 reads LNHDA; CDR2 reads SQIVND (reference sequence). The CDR3 loop is CASSIVQLDTEAFF. In nucleotides, the CDR3 is TGTGCCAGTAGTATAGTGCAGTTGGACACTGAAGCTTTCTTT.

V usage is TRBV6-5 and J usage is TRBJ2-2; D might be TRBD2 (6 bases). Germline values: CDR1 MNHEY, CDR2 SVGAGI. Trimming stripped 6 bases from V and 5 bases from J, with 16 bases between. The CDR3 runs 15 residues. CDR3 region: CASRPPGLMTGELFF. The CDR3 nucleotides are TGTGCCAGCAGACCACCGGGACTTATGACCGGGGAGCTGTTTTTT.

This CDR3 reads CSVGQGGNYGYTF. CDR3 sequence (DNA): TGCAGCGTGGGACAGGGCGGTAACTATGGCTACACCTTC. The rearrangement links TRBV29-1 to TRBJ1-2; 9 nucleotides match TRBD1. Germline-derived CDR1 and CDR2 are SQVTM and ANQGSEA. V gave up 6 bases and J gave up 1 base; unmatched junction bases: 3. There are 13 residues in the CDR3.

The J gene is TRBJ2-2, the V gene TRBV6-1; unclear D gene. CDR3 length equals 15 residues. V lost 2 bases to trimming and J lost 6 bases, with 13 bases between them. Germline V gene sequence: CDR1 MNHNS, CDR2 SASEGT. CDR3 loop: CASSELEPPAGELFF. In DNA, the CDR3 is TGTGCCAGCAGTGAATTAGAACCGCCGGCCGGGGAGCTGTTTTTT.